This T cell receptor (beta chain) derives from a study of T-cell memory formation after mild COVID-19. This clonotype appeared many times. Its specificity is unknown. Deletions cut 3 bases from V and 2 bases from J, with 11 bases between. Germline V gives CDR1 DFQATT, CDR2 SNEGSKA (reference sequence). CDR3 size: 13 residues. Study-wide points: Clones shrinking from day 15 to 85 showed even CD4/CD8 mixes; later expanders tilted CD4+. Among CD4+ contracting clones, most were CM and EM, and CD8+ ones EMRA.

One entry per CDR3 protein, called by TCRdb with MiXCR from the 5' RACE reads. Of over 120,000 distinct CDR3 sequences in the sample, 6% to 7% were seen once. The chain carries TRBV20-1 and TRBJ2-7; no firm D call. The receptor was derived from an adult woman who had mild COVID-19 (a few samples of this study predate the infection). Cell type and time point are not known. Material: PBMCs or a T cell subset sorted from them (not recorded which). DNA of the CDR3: TGCAGTGCTAGGAAGCAGCCAGCCTACGAGCAGTACTTC. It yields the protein CSARKQPAYEQYF.